The T cell receptor (beta chain) described here comes from a study of CD8 T cells in Susac syndrome. The wider study: Patients with Susac syndrome had blood drawn and were at that point therapy-naive, on corticosteroids, or on intravenous immunoglobulin alone.

CDR3 length: 18 residues. In germline, CDR1 is LGHNT, CDR2 FRNRAP. Trimming took 0 bases from V and 1 from J, leaving 15 bases between them. cDNA came from approximately 0.5 to 1 ug RNA primed by random hexamers. The authors amplified TCR beta CDR3 across 54 Vbeta and 13 Jbeta using immunoSEQ multiplex PCR. One entry per CDR3 protein results from TCRdb running MiXCR on the immunoSEQ multiplex PCR reads. The sample contains 100,000 or so distinct CDR3 sequences, roughly 94% of which appear only once. TCR beta sequences were obtained from blood CD8+ and CD4+ T cells. The sequenced sample was CD4+ T cells from PBMCs. This TCR derives from a human donor with Susac syndrome. The rearrangement links TRBV12-5 to TRBJ2-2; D may be TRBD1 or TRBD2 (6 bases each). The CDR3 spells CASGLVQGGGGNTGELFF. The DNA of the CDR3 is TGTGCTAGTGGTTTGGTACAAGGGGGAGGAGGGAACACCGGGGAGCTGTTTTTT.